Below are 17 T cell receptor beta chains sequenced from a single sample in a study of blood T cell repertoires in COVID-19 (dated by TCRdb to 2018 to 2020). The library was generated by the immunoSEQ multiplex PCR assay. What TCRdb holds here is the immuneACCESS table cut down to in-frame rearrangements. Part of the clones is not present; checked against another copy, under half of the missing clones reflect an unresolved V gene, and the others are unexplained. The sample table lists more than 200,000 clones, 86% of them with a count of one. Together, the top ten hold about 2% of the sample. Material for sequencing was peripheral blood. These receptors all stem from a man aged 25-45 years with active or convalescent COVID-19.

The chain recombines TRBV5-1 with TRBJ2-1, with D perhaps TRBD2 (5 bases). From germline, CDR1 is SGHRS and CDR2 YFSETQ. Between the trimmed V and J ends, which lost 0 bases and 7 bases, there was a span of 8 bases. The CDR3 has 13 amino acids. The CDR3 sequence is CASSLARANEQFF. The CDR3 region has the DNA TGCGCCAGCAGCTTGGCGCGGGCAAATGAGCAGTTCTTC. The variable domain in full, completed from reference TRBV5-1 and TRBJ2-1, reads KAGVTQTPRYLIKTRGQQVTLSCSPISGHRSVSWYQQTPGQGLQFLFEYFSETQRNKGNFPGRFSGRQFSNSRSEMNVSTLELGDSALYLCASSLARANEQFFGPGTRLTVL.

This chain joins TRBV9 and TRBJ2-2, with a possible D match to TRBD2 (6 bases). The CDR3 is made up of 17 amino acids. Germline CDR1 and CDR2: SGDLS and YYNGEE. The germline V and J ends were trimmed by 3 bases and 1 base, with 16 bases remaining between them. CDR3 sequence reads: CASSAPRGGVNTGELFF. CDR3 nucleotide sequence: TGTGCCAGCAGCGCCCCCCGAGGAGGGGTGAACACCGGGGAGCTGTTTTTT.

This clone was seen more than once but under ten times. The CDR3 DNA is TGTGCCAGTAGTCCCCGGACAGGGTCGTACACTGAAGCTTTCTTT. The encoded protein is CASSPRTGSYTEAFF. The chain employs TRBV19 and TRBJ1-1, with 8 bases aligning to TRBD1. Germline trimming cut 5 bases from V and 3 bases from J; bases unmatched to any gene: 8. The CDR3 loop spans 15 amino acids. CDR1 is LNHDA and CDR2 is SQIVND in the germline V gene (reference sequence). The entire variable domain, with the rest obtained from reference TRBV19 and TRBJ1-1, is as follows: DGGITQSPKYLFRKEGQNVTLSCEQNLNHDAMYWYRQDPGQGLRLIYYSQIVNDFQKGDIAEGYSVSREKKESFPLTVTSAQKNPTAFYLCASSPRTGSYTEAFFGQGTRLTVV.

The chain has TRBV4-3 and TRBJ1-3; unclear D gene. This CDR3 region has 15 residues. Germline lookup yields CDR1 LGHNA and CDR2 YSLEER. V lost 4 bases and J 2 bases, leaving 12 bases between the germline ends. The CDR3 is CASSPARGAGNTIYF. The CDR3 DNA reads TGCGCCAGCAGCCCCGCCCGGGGAGCTGGAAACACCATATATTTT.

V gene TRBV10-2 combines with J gene TRBJ2-7; D unclear. The germline V gene encodes CDR1 WSHSY and CDR2 SAAADI. V lost 3 bases and J 6 bases, leaving 18 bases between the germline ends. This CDR3 is 15 amino acids long. The CDR3, as DNA: TGCGCCAGCAGTGAATACAGTTCTAAGGTGTTCGAGCAGTACTTC. Translated: CASSEYSSKVFEQYF.

The chain employs TRBV7-2 and TRBJ2-7; TRBD1 aligns across 9 bases. CDR1 SGHTA and CDR2 FQGNSA come from the germline V gene. This CDR3 has 14 residues. V lost 5 bases to trimming and J lost 6 bases; unmatched junction nucleotides: 8. The CDR3 DNA sequence: TGTGCCAGCAGCCCCCGGGACAGGGAGCGCGAGCAGTACTTC. This gives the protein CASSPRDREREQYF.

The rearrangement links TRBV9 to TRBJ2-1, with TRBD2 matching 7 bases. CDR1 is SGDLS and CDR2 is YYNGEE in the germline V gene. After removal of 0 bases from V and 5 bases from J, the junction contained 5 bases not matched to a gene. CDR3 length: 15 amino acids. Here the CDR3 DNA reads TGTGCCAGCAGCGTAGCCCTGACTAGCAACAATGAGCAGTTCTTC. It specifies CASSVALTSNNEQFF.

V and J are TRBV3-1 (or the pseudogene TRBV3-2) and TRBJ2-5; possibly TRBD2 for D (5 bases). This CDR3 has 12 amino acids. The germline CDR1 and CDR2 sequences are LGHDT and YNNKEL (reference sequence). V gave up 3 bases and J gave up 3 bases, with 5 bases separating them. CDR3 in amino acids: CASSHGEETQYF. For the CDR3, the DNA is TGTGCCAGCAGCCACGGGGAAGAGACCCAGTACTTC.

The chain recombines TRBV3-1 (or the pseudogene TRBV3-2) with TRBJ2-3, with TRBD2 as a possible D gene (6 bases). The CDR3 consists of 13 residues. CDR1 is LGHDT, CDR2 YNNKEL, per germline (reference sequence). V lost 8 bases to trimming and J lost 2 bases, with 11 bases between them. This chain's CDR3 is CASLGGHTDTQYF. The CDR3 DNA reads as TGTGCCAGCCTCGGGGGTCACACAGATACGCAGTATTTT.

The chain couples TRBV5-4 to TRBJ2-7, with D possibly TRBD1 on 7 matching bases. CDR1 and CDR2 (germline): SGHNT, YYREEE (reference sequence). This CDR3 has 13 residues. Trimming pared 5 bases from V and 5 bases from J, leaving 14 bases between. CDR3 amino acids: CASSSEGANEQYF. DNA for the CDR3: TGTGCCAGCAGTTCGGAGGGGGCGAACGAGCAGTACTTC. Full variable domain (outside the CDR3, taken from reference TRBV5-4 and TRBJ2-7): ETGVTQSPTHLIKTRGQQVTLRCSSQSGHNTVSWYQQALGQGPQFIFQYYREEENGRGNFPPRFSGLQFPNYSSELNVNALELDDSALYLCASSSEGANEQYFGPGTRLTVT.

The V gene is TRBV5-1, the J gene TRBJ1-4, with TRBD1 matching over 7 bases. The germline CDR1 and CDR2 sequences are SGHRS and YFSETQ. This CDR3 comprises 14 residues. With V trimmed by 2 bases and J by 7 bases, 5 bases remained unmatched. The CDR3 sequence is CASSFDRAGEKLFF. CDR3 DNA sequence: TGCGCCAGCAGCTTTGACAGGGCGGGTGAAAAACTGTTTTTT.

The chain is built from TRBV4-3 and TRBJ2-2; TRBD1 matches at 10 bases. Germline CDR1 LGHNA, CDR2 YSLEER. V shed 0 bases and J 2 bases; nucleotides not matched to a gene: 15. The CDR3 totals 21 residues. The CDR3 nucleotides read TGCGCCAGCAGCCAAGATCCCCCGGCGACAGGGGGCTTGGGTAACACCGGGGAGCTGTTTTTT. Its translation: CASSQDPPATGGLGNTGELFF.

The chain carries TRBV2 and TRBJ1-3, with TRBD1 matching over 8 bases. The CDR3 contains 14 residues. V dropped 5 bases and J dropped 4; count of bases not matched to a gene: 4. Per germline, CDR1 SNHLY and CDR2 FYNNEI. This CDR3 is CASSTGTGGNTIYF. The CDR3 DNA sequence: TGTGCCAGCAGTACCGGGACAGGAGGAAACACCATATATTTT.

The gene calls are TRBV5-8 and TRBJ1-4, with D possibly matching TRBD1 (5 bases). There are 17 residues in the CDR3. Trimming removed 0 bases from V and 5 bases from J, with 17 bases in between. Per the germline V gene, CDR1 is SGHTS and CDR2 is YDEGEE. For the CDR3, the DNA is TGTGCCAGCAGCTTGGGCAGGGCCGCGCCGGGCAATGAAAAACTGTTTTTT. It yields the protein CASSLGRAAPGNEKLFF.

The rearrangement links TRBV7-3 to TRBJ2-1; D gene unclear. The CDR3 length is 13 residues. Per germline, CDR1 SGHTA and CDR2 FQGTGA. Trimming cost V 1 base and J 10 bases, with 11 bases left between them. DNA of the CDR3: TGTGCCAGCAGCTTAAATCGCGGAGACGAGCAGTTCTTC. It translates to CASSLNRGDEQFF.

The J gene is TRBJ2-1, the V gene TRBV9; 8 positions agree with TRBD2. Germline V gene data show CDR1 as SGDLS and CDR2 as YYNGEE. This CDR3 contains 15 residues. V lost 3 bases, J lost 9 bases, and 11 bases stayed unmatched. The CDR3 loop reads CASSELAGGAGEQFF. In DNA form, the CDR3 reads TGTGCCAGCAGCGAACTTGCCGGGGGGGCGGGTGAGCAGTTCTTC.

The CDR3 is CASSDPGVGPQHF. DNA for the CDR3: TGTGCCAGCAGTGATCCAGGGGTAGGGCCCCAGCATTTT. The genes are TRBV2 and TRBJ1-5, with D possibly being TRBD1 (6 bases). The germline V gene encodes CDR1 SNHLY and CDR2 FYNNEI. Trimming stripped 3 bases from V and 9 bases from J, with 12 bases between. This CDR3 region has 13 residues.